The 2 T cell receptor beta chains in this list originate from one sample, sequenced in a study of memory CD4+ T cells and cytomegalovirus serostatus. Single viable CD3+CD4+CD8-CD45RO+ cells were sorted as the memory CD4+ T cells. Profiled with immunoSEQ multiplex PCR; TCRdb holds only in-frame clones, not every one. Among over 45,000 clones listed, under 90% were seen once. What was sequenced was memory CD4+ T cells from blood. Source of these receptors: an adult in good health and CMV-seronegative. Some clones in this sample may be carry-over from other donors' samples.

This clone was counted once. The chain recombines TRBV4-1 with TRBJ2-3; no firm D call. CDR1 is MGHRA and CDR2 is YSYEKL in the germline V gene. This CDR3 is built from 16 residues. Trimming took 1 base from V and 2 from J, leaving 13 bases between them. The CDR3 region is CASSQVNLVATDTQYF. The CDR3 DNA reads TGCGCCAGCAGCCAAGTCAACTTAGTTGCCACAGATACGCAGTATTTT.

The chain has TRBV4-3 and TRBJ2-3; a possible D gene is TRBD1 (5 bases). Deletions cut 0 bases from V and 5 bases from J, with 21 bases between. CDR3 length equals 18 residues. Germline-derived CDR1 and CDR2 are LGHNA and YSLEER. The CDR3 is CASSQDQAVWGVGDTQYF. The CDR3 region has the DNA TGCGCCAGCAGCCAAGATCAAGCCGTATGGGGCGTGGGAGATACGCAGTATTTT.